A single sample gave rise to the 6 T cell receptor beta chains below, sequenced in a study of blood T cell repertoires in COVID-19. Clones were sequenced by immunoSEQ multiplex PCR, and TCRdb holds only the in-frame ones, with some missing. Altogether fewer than 350,000 clones are present, 85% being singletons, with the ten largest covering under 2%. Sequencing was performed on PBMCs or T cells enriched from blood (not recorded which). The receptors derive from a woman in her twenties or thirties who had been exposed to COVID-19.

As for this clone: Other DNA variants within this sample encode the same CDR3. The gene calls are TRBV28 and TRBJ1-4; 9 positions agree with TRBD1. The J segment lost 7 bases and the V segment lost 6 bases, leaving 6 bases of the junction unmatched. Looked up from germline, CDR1 is MDHEN and CDR2 is SYDVKM. The CDR3 extends over 14 amino acids. CDR3 bases: TGTGCCAGCAGACTTACAGGGGGCGGTGAAAAACTGTTTTTT. This gives the protein CASRLTGGGEKLFF.

The rearrangement joins TRBV12-3 or TRBV12-4 to TRBJ2-7; 8 bases line up with TRBD1. CDR3 length equals 13 residues. Trimming cost V 5 bases and J 6 bases; bases outside gene matches: 6. Here the CDR3 DNA reads TGTGCCAGCAGTCGGACAGGGTGGGCCGAGCAGTACTTC. Translating it yields CASSRTGWAEQYF.

The chain is built from TRBV6-5 and TRBJ2-1; the D gene is possibly TRBD1 (6 bases). The germline V and J ends were trimmed by 4 bases and 0 bases, with 13 bases remaining between them. The CDR3 is 16 amino acids. Germline V lookup: CDR1 MNHEY, CDR2 SVGAGI. CDR3 amino acids: CASSSERGSSYNEQFF. The CDR3 DNA reads TGTGCCAGCAGTTCCGAGAGGGGGAGCTCCTACAATGAGCAGTTCTTC.

The chain uses TRBV2 and TRBJ1-3; 9 bases match TRBD1. This CDR3 has 16 residues. With 3 bases clipped from V and 1 base from J, the junction kept 4 bases outside the gene matches. CDR1 and CDR2 (germline): SNHLY, FYNNEI. The CDR3 sequence: CASSDRTGVSGNTIYF. The CDR3 DNA is TGTGCCAGCAGTGATAGGACAGGGGTTTCTGGAAACACCATATATTTT.

The rearrangement links TRBV5-4 to TRBJ2-7, with D perhaps TRBD1 (6 bases). Germline V gives CDR1 SGHNT, CDR2 YYREEE (reference sequence). This CDR3 comprises 14 residues. DNA of the CDR3: TGTGCTACCAGACCAACGCAGGGGATGTACGAGCAGTACTTC. This codes for CATRPTQGMYEQYF.

This clone has a handful of counts. The chain employs TRBV21-1 and TRBJ2-7; TRBD1 reflects the table's D call only, with no check against the DNA. TRBV21-1 is a known pseudogene. This CDR3 is built from 10 residues. The CDR3 nucleotides are TGTGCCAGCACAGGGGGCGAGCAGTACTTC. As protein: CASTGGEQYF.